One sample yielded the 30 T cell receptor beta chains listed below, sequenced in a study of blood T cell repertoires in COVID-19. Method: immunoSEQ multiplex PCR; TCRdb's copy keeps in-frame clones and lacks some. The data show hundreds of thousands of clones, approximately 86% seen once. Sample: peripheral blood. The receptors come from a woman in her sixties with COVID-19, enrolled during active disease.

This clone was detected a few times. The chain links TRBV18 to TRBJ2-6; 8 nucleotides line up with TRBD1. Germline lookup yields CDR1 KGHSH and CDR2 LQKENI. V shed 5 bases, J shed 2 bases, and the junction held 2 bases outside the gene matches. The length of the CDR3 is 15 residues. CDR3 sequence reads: CASSEQGAGANVLTF. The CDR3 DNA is TGTGCCAGCTCAGAACAGGGGGCTGGGGCCAACGTCCTGACTTTC.

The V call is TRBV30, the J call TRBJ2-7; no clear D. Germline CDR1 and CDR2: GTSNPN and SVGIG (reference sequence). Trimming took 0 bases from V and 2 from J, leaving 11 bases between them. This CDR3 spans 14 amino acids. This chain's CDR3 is CAWSVYGTAYEQYF. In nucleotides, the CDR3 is TGTGCCTGGAGTGTATACGGTACGGCCTACGAGCAGTACTTC.

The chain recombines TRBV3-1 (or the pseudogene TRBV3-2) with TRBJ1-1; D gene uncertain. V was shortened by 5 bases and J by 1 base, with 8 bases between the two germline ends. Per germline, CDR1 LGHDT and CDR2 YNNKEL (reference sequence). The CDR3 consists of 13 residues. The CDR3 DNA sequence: TGTGCCAGCAGCGTCGAGGGGAACACTGAAGCTTTCTTT. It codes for CASSVEGNTEAFF.

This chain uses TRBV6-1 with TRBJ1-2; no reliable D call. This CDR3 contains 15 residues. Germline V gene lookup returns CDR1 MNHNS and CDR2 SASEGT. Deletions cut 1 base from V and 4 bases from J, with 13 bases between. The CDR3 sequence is CASSEVEGVSYGYTF. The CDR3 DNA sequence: TGTGCCAGCAGTGAAGTTGAGGGAGTGAGCTATGGCTACACCTTC.

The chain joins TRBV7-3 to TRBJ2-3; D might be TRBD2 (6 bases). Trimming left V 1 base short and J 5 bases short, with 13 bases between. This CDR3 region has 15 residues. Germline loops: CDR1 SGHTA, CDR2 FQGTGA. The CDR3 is CASSLKPGVVDTQYF. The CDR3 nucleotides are TGTGCCAGCAGCTTAAAACCGGGGGTTGTAGATACGCAGTATTTT.

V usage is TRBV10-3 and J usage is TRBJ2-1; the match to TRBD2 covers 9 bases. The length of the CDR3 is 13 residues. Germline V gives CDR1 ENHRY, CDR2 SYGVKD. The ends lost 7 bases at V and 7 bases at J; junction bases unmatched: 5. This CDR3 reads CAINTGLANEQFF. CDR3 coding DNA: TGTGCCATCAACACGGGACTAGCAAATGAGCAGTTCTTC.

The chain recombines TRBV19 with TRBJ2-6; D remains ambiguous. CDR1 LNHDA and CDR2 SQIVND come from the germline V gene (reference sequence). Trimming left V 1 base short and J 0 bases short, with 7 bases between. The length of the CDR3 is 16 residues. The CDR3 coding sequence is TGTGCCAGTAGTATAGCTCCACTCTCTGGGGCCAACGTCCTGACTTTC. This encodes CASSIAPLSGANVLTF.

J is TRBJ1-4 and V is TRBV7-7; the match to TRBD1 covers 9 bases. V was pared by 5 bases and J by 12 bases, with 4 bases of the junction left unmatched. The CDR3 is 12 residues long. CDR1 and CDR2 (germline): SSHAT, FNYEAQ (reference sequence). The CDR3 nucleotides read TGTGCCAGCAGCCCCGGGACAGGGCAACTGTTTTTT. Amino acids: CASSPGTGQLFF.

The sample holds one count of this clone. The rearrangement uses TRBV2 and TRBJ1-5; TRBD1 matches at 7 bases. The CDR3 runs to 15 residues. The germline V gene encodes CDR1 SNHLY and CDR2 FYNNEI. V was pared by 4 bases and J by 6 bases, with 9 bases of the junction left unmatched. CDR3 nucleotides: TGTGCCAGCAGTGGACAGGGTAAAAACGGTCAGCCCCAGCATTTT. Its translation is CASSGQGKNGQPQHF.

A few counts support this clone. The CDR3 sequence: CASSLDGLYEQYF. DNA for the CDR3: TGTGCCAGTAGTCTGGACGGACTTTACGAGCAGTACTTC. This chain links TRBV19 with TRBJ2-7, with D perhaps matching TRBD2 (5 bases). Trimming took 5 bases from V and 4 from J, leaving 12 bases between them. Germline V gives CDR1 LNHDA, CDR2 SQIVND (reference sequence). This CDR3 is 13 amino acids long.

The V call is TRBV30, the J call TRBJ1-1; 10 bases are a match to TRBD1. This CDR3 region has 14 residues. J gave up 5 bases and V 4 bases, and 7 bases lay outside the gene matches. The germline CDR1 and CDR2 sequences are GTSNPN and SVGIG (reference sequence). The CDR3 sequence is CAWTLGTGETEAFF. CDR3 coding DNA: TGTGCCTGGACCCTCGGGACAGGGGAAACTGAAGCTTTCTTT.

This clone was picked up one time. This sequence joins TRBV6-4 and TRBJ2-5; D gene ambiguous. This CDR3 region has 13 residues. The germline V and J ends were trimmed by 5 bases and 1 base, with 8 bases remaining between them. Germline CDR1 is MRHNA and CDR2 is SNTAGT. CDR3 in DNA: TGTGCCAGCAGTCCCTCCGGCCAAGAGACCCAGTACTTC. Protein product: CASSPSGQETQYF.

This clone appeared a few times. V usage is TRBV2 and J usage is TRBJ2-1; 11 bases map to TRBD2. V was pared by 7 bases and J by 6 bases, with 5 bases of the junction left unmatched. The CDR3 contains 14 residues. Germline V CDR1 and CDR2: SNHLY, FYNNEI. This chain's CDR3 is CASTPGTSGNEQFF. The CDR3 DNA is TGTGCCAGCACCCCAGGGACTAGCGGCAATGAGCAGTTCTTC.

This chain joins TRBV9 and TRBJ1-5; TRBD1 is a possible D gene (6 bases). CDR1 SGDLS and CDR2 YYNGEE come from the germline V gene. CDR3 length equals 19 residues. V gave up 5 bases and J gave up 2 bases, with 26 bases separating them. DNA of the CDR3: TGTGCCAGCAGTTTCCCAGGGACACCCCCCGTTCCAGGCAATCAGCCCCAGCATTTT. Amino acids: CASSFPGTPPVPGNQPQHF.

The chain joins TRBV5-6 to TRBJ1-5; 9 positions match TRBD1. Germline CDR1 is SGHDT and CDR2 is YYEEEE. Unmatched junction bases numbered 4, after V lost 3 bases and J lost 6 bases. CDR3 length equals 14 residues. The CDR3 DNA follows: TGTGCCAGCAGCTCGGGACAGGGTCTTCAGCCCCAGCATTTT. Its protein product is CASSSGQGLQPQHF.

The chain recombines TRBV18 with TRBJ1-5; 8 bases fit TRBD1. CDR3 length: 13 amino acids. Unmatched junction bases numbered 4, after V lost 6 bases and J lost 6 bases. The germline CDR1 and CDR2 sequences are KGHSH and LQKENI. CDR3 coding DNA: TGTGCCAGCTCCCGGACAGGGTTTCAGCCCCAGCATTTT. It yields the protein CASSRTGFQPQHF. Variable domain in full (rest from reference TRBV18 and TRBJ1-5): NAGVMQNPRHLVRRRGQEARLRCSPMKGHSHVYWYRQLPEEGLKFMVYLQKENIIDESGMPKERFSAEFPKEGPSILRIQQVVRGDSAAYFCASSRTGFQPQHFGDGTRLSIL.

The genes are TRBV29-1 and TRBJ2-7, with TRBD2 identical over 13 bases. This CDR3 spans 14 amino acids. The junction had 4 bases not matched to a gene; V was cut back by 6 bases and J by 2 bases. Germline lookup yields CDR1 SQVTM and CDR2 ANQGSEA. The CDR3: CSVAGLAGAYEQYF. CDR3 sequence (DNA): TGCAGCGTCGCCGGACTAGCGGGGGCCTACGAGCAGTACTTC.

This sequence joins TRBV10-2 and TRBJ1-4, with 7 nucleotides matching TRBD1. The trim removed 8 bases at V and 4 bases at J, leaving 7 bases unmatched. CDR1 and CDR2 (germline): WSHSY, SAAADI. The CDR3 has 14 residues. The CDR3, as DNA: TGCGCCAGCCCCGAACAGGGGTTTAATGAAAAACTGTTTTTT. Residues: CASPEQGFNEKLFF.

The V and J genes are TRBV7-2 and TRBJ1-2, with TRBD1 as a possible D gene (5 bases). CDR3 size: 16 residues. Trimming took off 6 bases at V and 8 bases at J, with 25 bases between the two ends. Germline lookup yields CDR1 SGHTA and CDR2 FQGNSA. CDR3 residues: CASSPPGDARRVGYTF. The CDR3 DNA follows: TGTGCCAGCAGTCCGCCGGGGGACGCCAGACGGGTGGGCTACACCTTC.

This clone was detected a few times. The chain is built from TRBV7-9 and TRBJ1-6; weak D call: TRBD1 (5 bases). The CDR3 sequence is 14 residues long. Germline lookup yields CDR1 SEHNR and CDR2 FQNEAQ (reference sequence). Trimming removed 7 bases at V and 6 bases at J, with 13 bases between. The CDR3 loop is CASNTRQSNSPLHF. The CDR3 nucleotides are TGTGCCAGCAACACGAGACAGTCTAATTCACCCCTCCACTTT.

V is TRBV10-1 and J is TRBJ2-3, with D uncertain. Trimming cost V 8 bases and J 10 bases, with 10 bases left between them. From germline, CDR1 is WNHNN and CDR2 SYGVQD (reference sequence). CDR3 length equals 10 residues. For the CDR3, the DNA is TGCGCCAGCTCCCCTCGGGCGCAGTATTTT. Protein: CASSPRAQYF.

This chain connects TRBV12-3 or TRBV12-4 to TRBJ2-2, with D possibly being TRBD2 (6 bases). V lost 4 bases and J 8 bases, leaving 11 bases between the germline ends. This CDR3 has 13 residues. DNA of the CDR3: TGTGCCAGCAGTTCGGGGGATTGGGGGGAGCTGTTTTTT. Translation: CASSSGDWGELFF.

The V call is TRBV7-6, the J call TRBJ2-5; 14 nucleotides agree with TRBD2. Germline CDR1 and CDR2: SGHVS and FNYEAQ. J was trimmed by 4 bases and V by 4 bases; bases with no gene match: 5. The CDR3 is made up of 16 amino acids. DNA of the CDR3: TGTGCCAGCAGCTCCCAGACTAGCGGGGGGGTAGAGACCCAGTACTTC. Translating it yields CASSSQTSGGVETQYF.

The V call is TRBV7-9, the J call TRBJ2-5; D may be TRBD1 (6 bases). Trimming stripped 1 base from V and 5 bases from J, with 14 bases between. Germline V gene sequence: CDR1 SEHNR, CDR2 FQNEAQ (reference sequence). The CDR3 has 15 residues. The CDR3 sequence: CASSLVAFRGETQYF. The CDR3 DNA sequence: TGTGCCAGCAGCTTAGTGGCGTTTAGGGGGGAGACCCAGTACTTC. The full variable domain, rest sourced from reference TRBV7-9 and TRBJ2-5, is DTGVSQNPRHKITKRGQNVTFRCDPISEHNRLYWYRQTLGQGPEFLTYFQNEAQLEKSRLLSDRFSAERPKGSFSTLEIQRTEQGDSAMYLCASSLVAFRGETQYFGPGTRLLVL.

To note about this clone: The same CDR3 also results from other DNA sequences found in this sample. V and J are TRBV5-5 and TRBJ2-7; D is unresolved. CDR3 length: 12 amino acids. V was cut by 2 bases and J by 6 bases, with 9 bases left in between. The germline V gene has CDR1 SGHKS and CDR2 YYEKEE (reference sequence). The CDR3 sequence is CASSFSRGEQYF. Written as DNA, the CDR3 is TGTGCCAGCAGCTTCTCGCGAGGCGAGCAGTACTTC.

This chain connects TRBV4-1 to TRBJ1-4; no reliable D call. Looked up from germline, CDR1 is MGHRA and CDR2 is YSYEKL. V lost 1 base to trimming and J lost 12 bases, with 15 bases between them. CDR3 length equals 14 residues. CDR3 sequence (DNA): TGCGCCAGCAGCCAAGCGTCTACCCTCGGGGAACTGTTTTTT. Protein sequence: CASSQASTLGELFF.

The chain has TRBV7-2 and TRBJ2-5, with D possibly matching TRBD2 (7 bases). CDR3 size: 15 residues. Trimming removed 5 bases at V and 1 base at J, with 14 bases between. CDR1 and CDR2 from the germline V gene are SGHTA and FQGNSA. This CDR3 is CASSPMGGGQETQYF. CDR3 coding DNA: TGTGCCAGCAGCCCGATGGGAGGGGGCCAAGAGACCCAGTACTTC.

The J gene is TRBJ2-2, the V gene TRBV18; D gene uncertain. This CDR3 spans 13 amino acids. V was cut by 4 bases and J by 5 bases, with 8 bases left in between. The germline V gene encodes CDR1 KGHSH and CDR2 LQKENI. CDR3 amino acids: CASSRELTGELFF. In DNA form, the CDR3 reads TGTGCCAGCTCACGAGAGCTTACCGGGGAGCTGTTTTTT.

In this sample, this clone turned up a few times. The DNA of the CDR3 is TGTGCCAGCAGCTTGCGTCGGGGGAGCTGGAAGTCCTTTGGAAACACCATATATTTT. This translates into CASSLRRGSWKSFGNTIYF. The V and J genes are TRBV5-6 and TRBJ1-3; tentative D call: TRBD1 (5 bases). Germline loops: CDR1 SGHDT, CDR2 YYEEEE. Trimming cost V 1 base and J 3 bases, with 23 bases left between them. This CDR3 spans 19 amino acids. Full variable domain (missing parts from reference TRBV5-6 and TRBJ1-3): DAGVTQSPTHLIKTRGQQVTLRCSPKSGHDTVSWYQQALGQGPQFIFQYYEEEERQRGNFPDRFSGHQFPNYSSELNVNALLLGDSALYLCASSLRRGSWKSFGNTIYFGEGSWLTVV.

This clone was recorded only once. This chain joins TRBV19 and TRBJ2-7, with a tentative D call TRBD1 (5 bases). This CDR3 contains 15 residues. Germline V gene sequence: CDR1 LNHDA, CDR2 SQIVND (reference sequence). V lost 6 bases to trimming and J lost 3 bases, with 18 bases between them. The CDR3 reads CASRSHGQGLYEQYF. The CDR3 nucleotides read TGTGCCAGTAGATCCCACGGGCAGGGTCTCTACGAGCAGTACTTC.